Included here is one T cell receptor (beta chain) sequence, with context. What it binds is unknown. These data are taken from a study of cytomegalovirus exposure and HLA in healthy donors. Losses at the gene ends were 4 bases for V and 4 bases for J; bases not matched to a gene: 5. CDR3 length equals 16 residues. The germline V gene encodes CDR1 MNHNS and CDR2 SASEGT. Study-wide findings and caveats: Whilst most TCR sequences proved rare, a subset of public TCRs occurred across many donors. Per a prior analysis, the majority of TCR beta V segments were productive roughly 87% or roughly 30% of the time.

Primers included in the PCR were 60 Vbeta and 13 Jbeta primers. Generated by immunoSEQ multiplex PCR, the TCRdb table keeps only in-frame clones and is missing some. The sample has about 140,000 clones, around 82% seen once. This TCR was sampled from a man aged 45 to 65 in good health and CMV-seronegative. The chain uses TRBV6-1 and TRBJ2-5; 14 nucleotides agree with TRBD2. The sequenced sample consisted of PBMCs. Here the CDR3 reads CASSGKGLAGAETQYF. The CDR3 DNA follows: TGTGCCAGCAGTGGAAAGGGACTAGCGGGAGCAGAGACCCAGTACTTC.